A single sample gave rise to the 2 T cell receptor beta chains below, sequenced in a study of identical twins. MiXCR was run by TCRdb on the 5' RACE reads, yielding one entry per CDR3 protein. The sample includes under 300,000 distinct CDR3 sequences, over 5% of them seen just once. These data also formed part of another study, on T cells expressing NK-cell markers.

The sample taken for sequencing was CD8+ T cells sorted from blood. The receptors come from a woman aged 18-30 years in good health.

In the case of this clonotype: An end of the junction does not agree with germline; a read error may underlie this. This chain joins TRBV7-9 and TRBJ2-1; a weak D match, TRBD2 (6 bases). The germline V gene encodes CDR1 SEHNR and CDR2 FQNEAQ (reference sequence). The CDR3 totals 15 residues. This CDR3 is CASSPVRGTVDEKFF. CDR3 DNA sequence: TGTGCCAGCAGCCCAGTGCGCGGGACCGTGGATGAGAAGTTCTTC.

The gene calls are TRBV11-2 and TRBJ1-1; no clear D gene. V was clipped by 7 bases and J by 7 bases, with 10 bases between them. The V gene's germline CDR1 is SGHAT and CDR2 FQNNGV. This CDR3 spans 11 amino acids. In nucleotides, the CDR3 is TGTGCCAGCAACTATAGAAGTGAAGCTTTCTTT. Translating gives CASNYRSEAFF. Full variable domain (remainder filled in from reference TRBV11-2 and TRBJ1-1): EAGVAQSPRYKIIEKRQSVAFWCNPISGHATLYWYQQILGQGPKLLIQFQNNGVVDDSQLPKDRFSAERLKGVDSTLKIQPAKLEDSAVYLCASNYRSEAFFGQGTRLTVV.